This entry lists 27 T cell receptor beta chains sequenced from one sample in a study of blood T cell repertoires in COVID-19. Repertoires were generated with immunoSEQ multiplex PCR, while TCRdb's copy carries only in-frame clones and drops some. This sample has tens of thousands of clones, with around 82% found just once. Sequencing was performed on peripheral blood. Receptors were obtained from a woman older than 75 with active or convalescent COVID-19.

This chain uses TRBV10-3 with TRBJ2-1, with 9 positions matching TRBD2. After removal of 10 bases from V and 7 bases from J, the junction contained 5 bases not matched to a gene. This CDR3 is 12 amino acids long. The germline V gene encodes CDR1 ENHRY and CDR2 SYGVKD. CDR3 residues: CASSGSSNEQFF. For the CDR3, the DNA is TGTGCCAGTAGCGGGAGTTCTAATGAGCAGTTCTTC.

This chain links TRBV19 with TRBJ2-3; 8 bases fit TRBD2. CDR3 length equals 17 residues. J was trimmed by 2 bases and V by 3 bases; bases with no gene match: 10. Germline V gives CDR1 LNHDA, CDR2 SQIVND (reference sequence). CDR3: CASSISVAGGLTDTQYF. The DNA for the CDR3 is TGTGCCAGTAGTATCTCGGTCGCGGGAGGACTCACAGATACGCAGTATTTT.

This rearrangement joins TRBV19 to TRBJ2-7; 14 positions match TRBD2. Germline values: CDR1 LNHDA, CDR2 SQIVND (reference sequence). Trimming removed 4 bases from V and 5 bases from J; junction bases left unmatched: 4. CDR3 length: 15 residues. The CDR3 DNA reads TGTGCCAGTAGTAGGGGACTAGCGGGAGTCAACGAGCAGTACTTC. Translating it yields CASSRGLAGVNEQYF. Full variable domain (rest looked up from reference TRBV19 and TRBJ2-7): DGGITQSPKYLFRKEGQNVTLSCEQNLNHDAMYWYRQDPGQGLRLIYYSQIVNDFQKGDIAEGYSVSREKKESFPLTVTSAQKNPTAFYLCASSRGLAGVNEQYFGPGTRLTVT.

This chain joins TRBV28 and TRBJ2-3; D is perhaps TRBD1 (5 bases). Germline values: CDR1 MDHEN, CDR2 SYDVKM. The germline V and J ends were trimmed by 4 bases and 0 bases, with 8 bases remaining between them. The CDR3 sequence is 14 residues long. The chain's CDR3 is CASSSGQSTDTQYF. The CDR3 DNA follows: TGTGCCAGCAGTTCCGGACAAAGCACAGATACGCAGTATTTT.

The CDR3 nucleotides read TGTGCCAGTAGTACCTTCCGGGACAGGGGACCCTACGAGCAGTACTTC. Residues: CASSTFRDRGPYEQYF. The chain employs TRBV19 and TRBJ2-7; the match to TRBD1 covers 10 bases. The trim removed 4 bases at V and 2 bases at J, leaving 8 bases unmatched. Germline CDR1 is LNHDA and CDR2 is SQIVND (reference sequence). The CDR3 has 16 amino acids.

The chain employs TRBV2 and TRBJ1-1; the D is unclear. Germline CDR1 SNHLY, CDR2 FYNNEI. V gave up 7 bases and J gave up 6 bases, with 18 bases separating them. This CDR3 is built from 14 residues. The CDR3 DNA follows: TGTGCCAGCAAATCAAGAGACATTATACCTGAAGCTTTCTTT. Its protein is CASKSRDIIPEAFF.

The CDR3 region has the DNA TGTGCCAGCACCTCGCGGAACACTGAAGCTTTCTTT. Translation: CASTSRNTEAFF. The rearrangement joins TRBV6-6 to TRBJ1-1; no clear D. Trimming left V 7 bases short and J 1 base short, with 7 bases between. Looked up from germline, CDR1 is MNHNY and CDR2 is SVGAGI (reference sequence). This CDR3 has 12 residues.

V usage is TRBV6-5 and J usage is TRBJ1-4; 9 bases agree with TRBD1. Losses at the gene ends were 5 bases for V and 8 bases for J; bases not matched to a gene: 6. This CDR3 spans 14 amino acids. Germline-derived CDR1 and CDR2 are MNHEY and SVGAGI. CDR3 DNA sequence: TGTGCCAGCAGTCCGGACAGGGGCCGCGAAAAACTGTTTTTT. Protein sequence: CASSPDRGREKLFF.

CDR3 nucleotide sequence: TGTGCCAGCAGCCTTATAGCGGGAGATTCGGGCGAGCAGTACTTC. Translated: CASSLIAGDSGEQYF. The gene calls are TRBV11-2 and TRBJ2-7; the match to TRBD2 covers 9 bases. V lost 5 bases to trimming and J lost 6 bases; unmatched junction nucleotides: 11. The V gene's germline CDR1 is SGHAT and CDR2 FQNNGV. This CDR3 region has 15 residues.

The rearrangement joins TRBV5-1 to TRBJ2-7; no definite D call. V lost 2 bases to trimming and J lost 7 bases, with 22 bases between them. The germline V gene encodes CDR1 SGHRS and CDR2 YFSETQ. The CDR3 covers 16 residues. CDR3 sequence reads: CASSFIGSVTTIEQYF. In DNA form, the CDR3 reads TGCGCCAGCAGCTTCATCGGGTCAGTAACTACTATAGAGCAGTACTTC.

V and J are TRBV5-4 and TRBJ2-7; 7 bases map to TRBD2. The CDR3 runs to 14 residues. In germline, CDR1 is SGHNT, CDR2 YYREEE (reference sequence). Trimming at V came to 0 bases and at J to 7 bases, leaving 7 bases not matched to a gene. The CDR3 DNA sequence: TGTGCCAGCAGCTTGGCTGCGGGAGTGGGTGAGCAGTACTTC. Translated: CASSLAAGVGEQYF. Drawing the rest from reference TRBV5-4 and TRBJ2-7, the complete variable domain is ETGVTQSPTHLIKTRGQQVTLRCSSQSGHNTVSWYQQALGQGPQFIFQYYREEENGRGNFPPRFSGLQFPNYSSELNVNALELDDSALYLCASSLAAGVGEQYFGPGTRLTVT.

The rearrangement uses TRBV30 and TRBJ1-1, with 7 bases that match TRBD1. J gave up 0 bases and V 7 bases, and 8 bases lay outside the gene matches. CDR3 length: 14 amino acids. The germline CDR1 and CDR2 sequences are GTSNPN and SVGIG (reference sequence). Here the CDR3 reads CALTGILMNTEAFF. The CDR3, as DNA: TGTGCCTTGACAGGGATTCTTATGAACACTGAAGCTTTCTTT. The full variable domain, in which reference TRBV30 and TRBJ1-1 provide the parts outside the CDR3, is SQTIHQWPATLVQPVGSPLSLECTVEGTSNPNLYWYRQAAGRGLQLLFYSVGIGQISSEVPQNLSASRPQDRQFILSSKKLLLSDSGFYLCALTGILMNTEAFFGQGTRLTVV.

CDR3 DNA sequence: TGTGCCAGCTCACCATCCAACCCCAGACTAGCGGGAGTTAGGAGCAATGAGCAGTTCTTC. It encodes CASSPSNPRLAGVRSNEQFF. The chain combines TRBV18 with TRBJ2-1; 12 bases match TRBD2. CDR3 length: 20 residues. After removal of 2 bases from V and 6 bases from J, the junction contained 17 bases not matched to a gene. CDR1 is KGHSH, CDR2 LQKENI, per germline.

V and J are TRBV29-1 and TRBJ2-3, with unresolved D. The CDR3 is made up of 13 amino acids. V gave up 4 bases and J gave up 0 bases, with 8 bases separating them. The V gene's germline CDR1 is SQVTM and CDR2 ANQGSEA. The DNA of the CDR3 is TGCAGCGTTGCTACTGTAAGCACAGATACGCAGTATTTT. It specifies CSVATVSTDTQYF.

The table lists this clone with a count of one. V and J are TRBV5-1 and TRBJ1-3, with D perhaps TRBD1 (6 bases). This CDR3 is 14 amino acids long. V lost 6 bases, J lost 2 bases, and 12 bases lay in between. Germline CDR1 SGHRS, CDR2 YFSETQ. The CDR3 coding sequence is TGCGCCAGCACAACAGGGACGACTGGAAACACCATATATTTT. Protein product: CASTTGTTGNTIYF.

This clone was detected only a few times. V is TRBV28 and J is TRBJ1-5; the D gene is possibly TRBD1 (5 bases). Germline lookup yields CDR1 MDHEN and CDR2 SYDVKM. Trimming took 2 bases from V and 8 from J, leaving 13 bases between them. This CDR3 contains 14 residues. The CDR3 spells CASSLQGRVKPQHF. Written as DNA, the CDR3 is TGTGCCAGCAGTTTACAGGGAAGGGTGAAGCCCCAGCATTTT.

The V and J genes are TRBV23-1 and TRBJ1-2, with 8 positions matching TRBD1. TRBV23-1 is placed among ORFs of uncertain function. This CDR3 spans 16 amino acids. V gave up 0 bases and J gave up 5 bases; unmatched junction bases: 8. The CDR3 DNA reads as TGCGCCAGCAGTCAATCACCTCCGGGACAGGTGTATGGCTACACCTTC. Translating it yields CASSQSPPGQVYGYTF.

The chain links TRBV19 to TRBJ1-1, with D unclear. Germline values: CDR1 LNHDA, CDR2 SQIVND (reference sequence). CDR3 length equals 15 residues. V shed 7 bases and J shed 0 bases, with 15 bases lying between them. For the CDR3, the DNA is TGTGCCAGTAACCCCCAGGCGAGCATGAACACTGAAGCTTTCTTT. Its translation is CASNPQASMNTEAFF.

This rearrangement joins TRBV2 to TRBJ2-1; TRBD1 is a possible D gene (6 bases). V lost 2 bases to trimming and J lost 7 bases, with 9 bases between them. Germline values: CDR1 SNHLY, CDR2 FYNNEI. The CDR3 length is 13 residues. As DNA, the CDR3 is TGTGCCAGCAGTGAACAGGGGATGAATGAGCAGTTCTTC. It translates to CASSEQGMNEQFF. Full variable domain (missing parts from reference TRBV2 and TRBJ2-1): EPEVTQTPSHQVTQMGQEVILRCVPISNHLYFYWYRQILGQKVEFLVSFYNNEISEKSEIFDDQFSVERPDGSNFTLKIRSTKLEDSAMYFCASSEQGMNEQFFGPGTRLTVL.

The gene calls are TRBV18 and TRBJ2-1; a weak D match, TRBD2 (5 bases). V was cut by 2 bases and J by 5 bases, with 13 bases left in between. The germline V gene has CDR1 KGHSH and CDR2 LQKENI. This CDR3 is built from 15 residues. The CDR3 DNA sequence: TGTGCCAGCTCACCAGCGGCGGGTCTGAACAATGAGCAGTTCTTC. Encoded protein: CASSPAAGLNNEQFF.

This sequence joins TRBV6-2 or TRBV6-3 and TRBJ1-2, with 8 bases identical to TRBD1. With V trimmed by 5 bases and J by 10 bases, 3 bases remained unmatched. This CDR3 region has 11 residues. Germline-derived CDR1 and CDR2 are MNHEY and SVGEGT. The CDR3 region is CASSPGQVYTF. The CDR3 region has the DNA TGTGCCAGCAGTCCGGGACAGGTCTACACCTTC.

The V gene is TRBV6-1, the J gene TRBJ1-3; D ambiguous. Deletions cut 3 bases from V and 0 bases from J, with 6 bases between. Germline lookup yields CDR1 MNHNS and CDR2 SASEGT. CDR3 length: 14 amino acids. The CDR3 DNA reads as TGTGCCAGCAGTGACGAGATCTCTGGAAACACCATATATTTT. This sequence encodes CASSDEISGNTIYF.

This chain uses TRBV30 with TRBJ2-2; 8 nucleotides align to TRBD2. CDR3 length equals 15 residues. Germline V gene sequence: CDR1 GTSNPN, CDR2 SVGIG (reference sequence). V dropped 5 bases and J dropped 5; count of bases not matched to a gene: 10. The CDR3 nucleotides read TGTGCCTGGCTTTACGGCGGGAGGCAAACCGGGGAGCTGTTTTTT. Its protein is CAWLYGGRQTGELFF. The variable domain in full, with the rest retrieved from reference TRBV30 and TRBJ2-2, is SQTIHQWPATLVQPVGSPLSLECTVEGTSNPNLYWYRQAAGRGLQLLFYSVGIGQISSEVPQNLSASRPQDRQFILSSKKLLLSDSGFYLCAWLYGGRQTGELFFGEGSRLTVL.

The rearrangement uses TRBV6-6 and TRBJ1-5; 9 bases fit TRBD1. From germline, CDR1 is MNHNY and CDR2 SVGAGI (reference sequence). Germline trimming cut 11 bases from V and 10 bases from J; bases unmatched to any gene: 12. CDR3 size: 13 residues. The CDR3 DNA sequence: TGTGCCGCAACGGGACAGGGTCATGGACCCCAGCATTTT. Translated, it gives CAATGQGHGPQHF.

The J gene is TRBJ1-1, the V gene TRBV7-8; no clear D. CDR1 SGHVS and CDR2 FQNEAQ come from the germline V gene. The CDR3 runs 15 residues. Trimming took 2 bases from V and 0 from J, leaving 10 bases between them. The chain's CDR3 is CASSLTLQMNTEAFF. As DNA, the CDR3 is TGTGCCAGCAGCTTAACGCTGCAGATGAACACTGAAGCTTTCTTT. The variable domain in full, with the rest retrieved from reference TRBV7-8 and TRBJ1-1, is GAGVSQSPRYKVAKRGQDVALRCDPISGHVSLFWYQQALGQGPEFLTYFQNEAQLDKSGLPSDRFFAERPEGSVSTLKIQRTQQEDSAVYLCASSLTLQMNTEAFFGQGTRLTVV.

The chain joins TRBV30 to TRBJ1-1, with unresolved D. Trimming pared 0 bases from V and 0 bases from J, leaving 14 bases between. This CDR3 has 16 amino acids. Germline CDR1 GTSNPN, CDR2 SVGIG (reference sequence). The DNA for the CDR3 is TGTGCCTGGAGTGTCCCTCTCGGTATTATGAACACTGAAGCTTTCTTT. Translated, it gives CAWSVPLGIMNTEAFF.

The rearrangement uses TRBV5-4 and TRBJ2-7; 7 bases match TRBD1. The CDR3 is made up of 15 amino acids. Germline V gene data show CDR1 as SGHNT and CDR2 as YYREEE (reference sequence). The V gene end was trimmed by 1 base and the J gene end by 2 bases; junction bases not matched to a gene: 6. CDR3 in DNA: TGTGCCAGCAGCTTGACGACAGGGAGCACCTACGAGCAGTACTTC. Amino acids: CASSLTTGSTYEQYF.